The sequence of this T cell receptor beta chain was determined in a study of shared clonotypes between healthy human individuals. Ten or more counts support this clone. Sequencing used immunoSEQ multiplex PCR; TCRdb keeps in-frame clones, though not all of them. Among approximately 350,000 clones listed, approximately 79% were seen once. Germline CDR1 is SGHRS and CDR2 is YFSETQ. V was trimmed by 4 bases and J by 3 bases, leaving 13 bases between them. The CDR3 runs 14 residues. The chain links TRBV5-1 to TRBJ1-1; D possibly corresponds to TRBD1 (5 bases). This sequence was found in a young man in good health. Sequenced input: memory CD4+ T cells sorted from blood. Subset: CD45RA-negative fraction. The CDR3 nucleotides are TGCGCCAGCAGCCCGGACGGGGCGGACACTGAAGCTTTCTTT. This encodes CASSPDGADTEAFF.